Described below is a single TCR beta chain sequence and its context. Its antigen is not known. A second PCR, run for roughly 7 to 11 cycles, used a sample-barcoded 5' primer plus a J-beta primer mix. At least 3 million CDR3-containing paired-end reads were obtained per sample. Using its own MiXCR run on the 5' RACE reads, TCRdb lists one record per CDR3 protein. The sample carries about 1 million distinct CDR3 sequences, more than 35% recorded once. This entry comes from a study of blood T cells in healthy people across ages. On the study more broadly: When template switching was applied, about one barcoded beta molecule was captured per two T cells.

The germline V gene encodes CDR1 SGHRS and CDR2 YFSETQ. V was shortened by 3 bases and J by 2 bases, with 12 bases between the two germline ends. The CDR3 covers 14 residues. Notes on the study in general: Per-million-T-cell TCR beta diversity fell roughly linearly with age. Researchers judged that diversity estimates from one million T cells fell short of true values.

The sample comprised blood. The TCR originated in an older woman in good health. The rearrangement joins TRBV5-1 to TRBJ2-7; a weak D match, TRBD1 (6 bases). The CDR3 region has the DNA TGCGCCAGCAGCTGGAGGACAGCGACCTACGAGCAGTACTTC. This gives the protein CASSWRTATYEQYF.